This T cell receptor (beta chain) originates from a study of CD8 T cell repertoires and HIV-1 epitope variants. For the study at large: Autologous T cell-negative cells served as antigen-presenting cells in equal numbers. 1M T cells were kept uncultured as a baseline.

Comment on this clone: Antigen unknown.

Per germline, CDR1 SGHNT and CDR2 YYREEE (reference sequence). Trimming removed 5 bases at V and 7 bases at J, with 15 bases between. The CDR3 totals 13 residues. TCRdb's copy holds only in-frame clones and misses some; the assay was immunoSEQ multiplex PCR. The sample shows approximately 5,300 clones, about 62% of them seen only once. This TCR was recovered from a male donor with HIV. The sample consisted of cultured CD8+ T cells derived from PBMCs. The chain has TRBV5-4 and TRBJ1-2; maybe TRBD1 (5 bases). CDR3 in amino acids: CASSLGVQLGYTF. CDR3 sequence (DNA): TGTGCCAGCAGTCTGGGGGTACAGCTTGGCTACACCTTC.